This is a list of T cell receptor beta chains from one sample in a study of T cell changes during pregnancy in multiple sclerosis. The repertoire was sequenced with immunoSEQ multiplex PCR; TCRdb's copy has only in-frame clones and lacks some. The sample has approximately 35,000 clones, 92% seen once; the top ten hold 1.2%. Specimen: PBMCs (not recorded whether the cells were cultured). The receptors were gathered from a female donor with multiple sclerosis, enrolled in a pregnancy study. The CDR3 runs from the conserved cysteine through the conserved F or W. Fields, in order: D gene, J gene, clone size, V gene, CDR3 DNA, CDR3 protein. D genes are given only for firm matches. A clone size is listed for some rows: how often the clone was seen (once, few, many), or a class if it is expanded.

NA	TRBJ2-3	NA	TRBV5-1	TGCGCCACCTCCCTAGTCGGGTCAGCTGATACGCAGTATTTT	CATSLVGSADTQYF
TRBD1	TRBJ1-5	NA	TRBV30	TGTGCCTGGAGTGTCACAGGGGGTAATCAGCCCCAGCATTTT	CAWSVTGGNQPQHF
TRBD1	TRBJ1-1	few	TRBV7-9	TGTGCCAGCAGCCAACCAGGACAGGGGACTGAAGCTTTCTTT	CASSQPGQGTEAFF
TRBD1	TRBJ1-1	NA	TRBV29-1	TGCAGCGTTGGGACAGGCCCCAACACTGAAGCTTTCTTT	CSVGTGPNTEAFF
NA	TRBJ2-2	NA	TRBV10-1	TGCGCCACCGCCCGATACAACACCGGGGAGCTGTTTTTT	CATARYNTGELFF
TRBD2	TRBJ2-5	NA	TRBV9	TGTGCCAGCAGCTCCGGGGGAGGGCAAGAGACCCAGTACTTC	CASSSGGGQETQYF
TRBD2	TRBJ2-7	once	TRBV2	TGTGCCAGCAGTGAACAACTAGCGGGAGGCCACGAGCAGTACTTC	CASSEQLAGGHEQYF
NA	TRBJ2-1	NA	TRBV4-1	TGCGCCAGCAGCCGTCCGGGGGGCGGCTCCTACAATGAGCAGTTCTTC	CASSRPGGGSYNEQFF
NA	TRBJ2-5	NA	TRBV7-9	TGTGCCAGCAGCTTAAGGGGATCGGTGGAGACCCAGTACTTC	CASSLRGSVETQYF
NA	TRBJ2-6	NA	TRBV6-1	TGTGCCAGCAGTGAAAGGGACTCTGGGGCCAACGTCCTGACTTTC	CASSERDSGANVLTF
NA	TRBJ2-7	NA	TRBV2	TGTGCCAGCAGTTCCCAGGGTTACGAGCAGTACTTC	CASSSQGYEQYF
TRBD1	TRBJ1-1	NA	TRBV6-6	TGTGCCAGCAGTCACCGGACAGGGGGCAACACTGAAGCTTTCTTT	CASSHRTGGNTEAFF
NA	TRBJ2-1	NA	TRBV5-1	TGCGCCAGCAGCTTGGCAGGGCTCTCCTACAATGAGCAGTTCTTC	CASSLAGLSYNEQFF
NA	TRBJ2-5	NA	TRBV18	TGTGCCAGCTCACCAGTGGAGGAAGAGACCCAGTACTTC	CASSPVEEETQYF
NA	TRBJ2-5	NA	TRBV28	TGTGCCAGCAGTTTAACTCGTCTTCTAGAGACCCAGTACTTC	CASSLTRLLETQYF
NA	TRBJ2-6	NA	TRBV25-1	TGTGCCACCTCAACAGGGACTGGGGCCAACGTCCTGACTTTC	CATSTGTGANVLTF
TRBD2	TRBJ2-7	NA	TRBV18	TGTGCCAGCTCATCCGGACTAGCATCCTCCTACGAGCAGTACTTC	CASSSGLASSYEQYF
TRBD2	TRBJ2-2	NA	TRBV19	TGTGCCAGTAGTTCGGGACTAGCGGGAGGGCCGGGCACCGGGGAGCTGTTTTTT	CASSSGLAGGPGTGELFF
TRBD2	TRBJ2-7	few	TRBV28	TGTGCCAGCAGGTCCGGGGGAGGGCTAGCGGAGTCCTACGAGCAGTACTTC	CASRSGGGLAESYEQYF
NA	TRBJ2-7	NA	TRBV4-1	TGCGCCAGCAGCAGCCGCCCCGGAGCCTACGAGCAGTACTTC	CASSSRPGAYEQYF
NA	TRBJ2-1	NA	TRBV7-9	TGTGCCAGCAGCTTATTGGGCGGCGGGACCCACAATGAGCAGTTCTTC	CASSLLGGGTHNEQFF
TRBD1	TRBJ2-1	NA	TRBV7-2	TGTGCCAGCAGCTTGGACAGGGGGCTGTACAATGAGCAGTTCTTC	CASSLDRGLYNEQFF
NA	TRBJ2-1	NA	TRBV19	TGTGCCAGTAGTCCAGCTTTATCCGGACTCCCATACAATGAGCAGTTCTTC	CASSPALSGLPYNEQFF
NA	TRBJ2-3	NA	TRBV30	TGTGCCTGGGGAGGGAGCACAGATACGCAGTATTTT	CAWGGSTDTQYF
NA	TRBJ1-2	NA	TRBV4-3	TGCGCCAGCAGCCAAGACCGCGGGCTTGGCTATGGCTACACCTTC	CASSQDRGLGYGYTF
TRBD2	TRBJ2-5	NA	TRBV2	TGTGCCAGCATCAGGGCTAGCGGGGGGGGAGACTTC	CASIRASGGGDF
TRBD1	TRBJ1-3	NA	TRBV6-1	TGTGCCAGCCTCCTCGGGACAGCCTCTGGAAACACCATATATTTT	CASLLGTASGNTIYF
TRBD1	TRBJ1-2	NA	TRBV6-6	TGTGCCAGCAGGTCCGGGACAGGGACATCCTATGGCTACACCTTC	CASRSGTGTSYGYTF
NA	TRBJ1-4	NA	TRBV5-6	TGTGCCAGCAGCTTTGGACAGACCTTTAATGAAAAACTGTTTTTT	CASSFGQTFNEKLFF
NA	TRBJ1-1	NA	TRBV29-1	TGCAGCGTTGAGGAACTGCCGATCCCGAACACTGAAGCTTTCTTT	CSVEELPIPNTEAFF
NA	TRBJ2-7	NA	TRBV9	TGTGCCAGCAGCGTTGTCGGCAGTGTGCTGGGCGAGCAGTACTTC	CASSVVGSVLGEQYF
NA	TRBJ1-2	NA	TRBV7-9	TGTGCCAGCAGCGAGAGAGGGGTGGCAGGGGAGGACTATGGCTACACCTTC	CASSERGVAGEDYGYTF
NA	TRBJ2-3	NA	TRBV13	TGTGCCAGCAGGTTGTGGGAGGGCACAGATACGCAGTATTTT	CASRLWEGTDTQYF
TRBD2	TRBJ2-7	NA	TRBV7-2	TGTGCCAGCAGCTTAGACGCGGGAGTCCCGTCCTACGAGCAGTACTTC	CASSLDAGVPSYEQYF
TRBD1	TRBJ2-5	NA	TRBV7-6	TGTGCCAGCAGCCCAGGGACAGGGGTCGAGGTGGAGACCCAGTACTTC	CASSPGTGVEVETQYF
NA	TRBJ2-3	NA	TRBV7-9	TGTGCCAGCACCGGCGAGGACACAGATACGCAGTATTTT	CASTGEDTDTQYF
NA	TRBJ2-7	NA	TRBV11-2	TGTGCCAGCAGCTTGGAGGGGGACCGAGCCTACGAGCAGTACTTC	CASSLEGDRAYEQYF
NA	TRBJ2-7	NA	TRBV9	TGTGCCAGCAGCCCGGTTGGATCAGTAAGCTCCTACGAGCAGTACTTC	CASSPVGSVSSYEQYF
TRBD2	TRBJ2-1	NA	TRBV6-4	TGTGCCAGCAGTGGGTCTAGCGGGGGAGACTACAATGAGCAGTTCTTC	CASSGSSGGDYNEQFF
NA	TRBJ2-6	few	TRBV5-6	TGTGCCAGCAGCTTGTTGGGGGCTGGGGCCAACGTCCTGACTTTC	CASSLLGAGANVLTF
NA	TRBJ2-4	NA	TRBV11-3	TGTGCCAGCAGCTTAGATCGAGACGGGAAAGCCAAAAACATTCAGTACTTC	CASSLDRDGKAKNIQYF
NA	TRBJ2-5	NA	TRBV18	TGTGCCAGCTCACCTCCAAGACAGGAGGTACAAGAGACCCAGTACTTC	CASSPPRQEVQETQYF
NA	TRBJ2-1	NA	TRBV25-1	TGTGCCAGCCGACATCCGGGCCGAAATGAGCAGTTCTTC	CASRHPGRNEQFF
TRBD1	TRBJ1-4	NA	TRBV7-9	TGTGCCAGCAGCCCAAGACAGGGGGCGCGCATGGATGAAAAACTGTTTTTT	CASSPRQGARMDEKLFF
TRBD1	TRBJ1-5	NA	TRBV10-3	TGTGCCATCAGACAGGGGGGGAGGCAGCCCCAGCATTTT	CAIRQGGRQPQHF